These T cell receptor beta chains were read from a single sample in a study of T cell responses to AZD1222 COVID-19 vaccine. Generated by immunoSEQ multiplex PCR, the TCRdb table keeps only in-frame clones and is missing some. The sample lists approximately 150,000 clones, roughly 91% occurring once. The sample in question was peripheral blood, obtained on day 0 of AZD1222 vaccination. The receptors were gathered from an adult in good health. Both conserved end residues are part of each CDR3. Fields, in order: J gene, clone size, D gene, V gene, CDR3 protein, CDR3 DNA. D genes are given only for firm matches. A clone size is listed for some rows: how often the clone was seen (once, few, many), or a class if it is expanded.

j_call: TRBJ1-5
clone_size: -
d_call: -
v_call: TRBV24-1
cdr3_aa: CATSDGGQPQHF
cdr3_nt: TGTGCCACCAGTGATGGGGGTCAGCCCCAGCATTTT

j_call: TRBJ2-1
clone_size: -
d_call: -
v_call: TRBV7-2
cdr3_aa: CASSNRAPGNEQFF
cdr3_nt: TGTGCCAGCAGCAATCGGGCCCCGGGGAATGAGCAGTTCTTC

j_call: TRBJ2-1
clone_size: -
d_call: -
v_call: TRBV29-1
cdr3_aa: CSVDKGSNEQFF
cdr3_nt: TGCAGCGTTGACAAGGGAAGCAATGAGCAGTTCTTC

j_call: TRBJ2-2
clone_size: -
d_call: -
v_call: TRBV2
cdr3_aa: CASSLANTGELFF
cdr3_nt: TGTGCCAGCAGTCTCGCGAACACCGGGGAGCTGTTTTTT

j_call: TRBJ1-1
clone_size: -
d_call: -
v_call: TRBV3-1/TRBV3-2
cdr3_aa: CASSSGGSTEAFF
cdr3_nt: TGTGCCAGCAGTTCCGGGGGGAGCACTGAAGCTTTCTTT

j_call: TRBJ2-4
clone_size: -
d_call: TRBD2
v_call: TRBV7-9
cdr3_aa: CATGLAGGLGNIQYF
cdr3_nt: TGTGCCACAGGACTAGCGGGGGGGCTAGGAAACATTCAGTACTTC

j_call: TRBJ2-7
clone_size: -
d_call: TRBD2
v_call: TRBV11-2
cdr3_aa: CASSRLAGGPIYEQYF
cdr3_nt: TGTGCCAGCAGCAGACTAGCGGGAGGGCCTATTTACGAGCAGTACTTC

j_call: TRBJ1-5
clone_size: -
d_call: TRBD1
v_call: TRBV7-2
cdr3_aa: CASSLEGTGYQPQHF
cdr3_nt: TGTGCCAGCAGCTTAGAAGGGACAGGGTATCAGCCCCAGCATTTT

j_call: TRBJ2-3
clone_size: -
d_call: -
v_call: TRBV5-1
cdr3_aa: CASSLEGRQSTDTQYF
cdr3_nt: TGCGCCAGCAGCTTGGAAGGTCGGCAAAGCACAGATACGCAGTATTTT

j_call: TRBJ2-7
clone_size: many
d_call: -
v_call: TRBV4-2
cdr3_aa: CASSPQGDAGNEQYF
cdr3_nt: TGTGCCAGCAGCCCGCAGGGCGACGCGGGCAACGAGCAGTACTTC

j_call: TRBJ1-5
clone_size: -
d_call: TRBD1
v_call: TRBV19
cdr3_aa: CASSETGGNQPQHF
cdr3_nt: TGTGCCAGTAGCGAGACAGGGGGCAATCAGCCCCAGCATTTT

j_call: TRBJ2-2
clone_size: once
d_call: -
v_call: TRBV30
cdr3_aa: CASSGGIRNTGELFF
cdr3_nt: TGTGCCTCCTCTGGGGGGATCAGGAACACCGGGGAGCTGTTTTTT

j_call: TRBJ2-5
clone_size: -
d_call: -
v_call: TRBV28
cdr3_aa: CASSPSWWPGRQETQYF
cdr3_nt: TGTGCCAGCAGTCCCAGTTGGTGGCCCGGTAGGCAAGAGACCCAGTACTTC

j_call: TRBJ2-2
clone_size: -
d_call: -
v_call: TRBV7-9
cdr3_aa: CASSPKGTTGELFF
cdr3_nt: TGTGCCAGCAGCCCCAAAGGGACCACCGGGGAGCTGTTTTTT

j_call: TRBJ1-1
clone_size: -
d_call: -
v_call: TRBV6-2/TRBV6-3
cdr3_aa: CASSYSIQVNTEAFF
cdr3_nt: TGTGCCAGCAGTTACTCGATACAGGTTAACACTGAAGCTTTCTTT

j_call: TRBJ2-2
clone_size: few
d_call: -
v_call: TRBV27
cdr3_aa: CASSSRTTGELFF
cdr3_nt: TGTGCCAGCAGTTCCCGGACCACCGGGGAGCTGTTTTTT

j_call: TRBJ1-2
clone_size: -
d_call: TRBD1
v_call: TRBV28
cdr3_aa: CASSNPRGGPGGYTF
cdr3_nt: TGTGCCAGCAGTAACCCCAGGGGGGGGCCCGGTGGCTACACCTTC

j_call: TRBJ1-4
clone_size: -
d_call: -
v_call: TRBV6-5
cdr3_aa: CASGRGSTNEKLFF
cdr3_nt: TGTGCCAGCGGTCGGGGATCAACTAATGAAAAACTGTTTTTT

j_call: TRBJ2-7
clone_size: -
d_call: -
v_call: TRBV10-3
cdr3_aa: CAISEGSYEQYF
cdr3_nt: TGTGCCATCAGTGAGGGCAGCTACGAGCAGTACTTC

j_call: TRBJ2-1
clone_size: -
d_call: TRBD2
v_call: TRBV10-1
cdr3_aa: CASSESRTSGGRDEQFF
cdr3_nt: TGCGCCAGCAGTGAGTCGAGGACTAGCGGGGGGCGGGATGAGCAGTTCTTC

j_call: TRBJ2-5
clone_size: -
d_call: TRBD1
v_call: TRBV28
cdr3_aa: CASSHDRGFMETQYF
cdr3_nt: TGTGCCAGCAGTCACGACAGGGGATTTATGGAGACCCAGTACTTC

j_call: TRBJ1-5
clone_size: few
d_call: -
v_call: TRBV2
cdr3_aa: CASRNRVQPQHF
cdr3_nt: TGTGCCAGCAGAAACAGGGTTCAGCCCCAGCATTTT

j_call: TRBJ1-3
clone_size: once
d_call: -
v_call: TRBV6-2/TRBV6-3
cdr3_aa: CASSYTSGSGNTIYF
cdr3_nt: TGTGCCAGCAGTTACACGTCCGGCTCTGGAAACACCATATATTTT

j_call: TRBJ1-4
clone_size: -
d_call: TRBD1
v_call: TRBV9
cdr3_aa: CASSVMGQKSEKLFF
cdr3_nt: TGTGCCAGCAGCGTAATGGGACAGAAGTCCGAAAAACTGTTTTTT

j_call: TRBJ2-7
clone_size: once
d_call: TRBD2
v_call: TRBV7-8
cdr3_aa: CASSSFSGSSYEQYF
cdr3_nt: TGTGCCAGCAGCTCATTTAGCGGGAGCTCCTACGAGCAGTACTTC

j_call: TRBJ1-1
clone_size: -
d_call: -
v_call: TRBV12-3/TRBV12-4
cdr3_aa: CASSLGGGTEAFF
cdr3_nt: TGTGCCAGCAGTTTGGGGGGAGGGACTGAAGCTTTCTTT

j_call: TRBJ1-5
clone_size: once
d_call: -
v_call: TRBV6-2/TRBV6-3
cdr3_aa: CASSSGDGNNQPQHF
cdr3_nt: TGTGCCAGCAGTTCCGGGGACGGAAACAATCAGCCCCAGCATTTT

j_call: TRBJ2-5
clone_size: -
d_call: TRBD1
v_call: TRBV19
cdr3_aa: CASSISPTGSETQYF
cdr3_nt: TGTGCCAGTAGTATTAGTCCGACAGGGAGTGAGACCCAGTACTTC

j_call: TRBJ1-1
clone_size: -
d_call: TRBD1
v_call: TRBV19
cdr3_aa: CASRDRVAEAFF
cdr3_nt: TGTGCCAGTAGGGACAGGGTTGCTGAAGCTTTCTTT

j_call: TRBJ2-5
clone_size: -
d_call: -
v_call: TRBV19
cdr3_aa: CASSIGGPWETQYF
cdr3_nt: TGTGCCAGTAGTATAGGGGGGCCGTGGGAGACCCAGTACTTC

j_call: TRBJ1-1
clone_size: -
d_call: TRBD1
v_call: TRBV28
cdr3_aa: CASSQDRGNTEAFF
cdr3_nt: TGTGCCAGCAGTCAGGACAGGGGGAACACTGAAGCTTTCTTT

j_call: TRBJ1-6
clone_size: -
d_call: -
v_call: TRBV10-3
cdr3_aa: CAISEDRTNSPLHF
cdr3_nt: TGTGCCATCAGTGAGGACAGGACAAATTCACCCCTCCACTTT

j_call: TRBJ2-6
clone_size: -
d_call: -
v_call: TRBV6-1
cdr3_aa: CASSEAGTSGANVLTF
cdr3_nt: TGTGCCAGCAGTGAAGCTGGGACATCTGGGGCCAACGTCCTGACTTTC

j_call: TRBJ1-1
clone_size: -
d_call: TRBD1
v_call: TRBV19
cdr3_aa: CASSNHRGGTEAFF
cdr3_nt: TGTGCCAGTAGTAACCACAGGGGCGGCACTGAAGCTTTCTTT

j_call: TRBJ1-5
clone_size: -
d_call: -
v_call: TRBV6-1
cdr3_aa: CASRAGGNNQPQHF
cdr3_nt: TGTGCCAGCAGGGCGGGGGGCAACAATCAGCCCCAGCATTTT

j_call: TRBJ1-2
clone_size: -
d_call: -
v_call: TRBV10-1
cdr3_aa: CASSENREYGYTF
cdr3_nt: TGCGCCAGCAGTGAGAACAGGGAATATGGCTACACCTTC

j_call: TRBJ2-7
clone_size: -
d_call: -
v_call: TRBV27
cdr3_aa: CASSYGTGAYEQYF
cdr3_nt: TGTGCCAGCAGTTACGGGACCGGAGCCTACGAGCAGTACTTC

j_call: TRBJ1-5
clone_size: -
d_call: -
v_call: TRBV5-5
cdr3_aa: CASSLEPATNQPQHF
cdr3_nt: TGTGCCAGCAGCTTGGAGCCGGCCACCAATCAGCCCCAGCATTTT

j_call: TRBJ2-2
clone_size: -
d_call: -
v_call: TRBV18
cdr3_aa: CASSFNRVPGSVELFF
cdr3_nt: TGTGCCAGCTCATTTAACCGGGTTCCAGGCTCGGTGGAGCTGTTTTTT

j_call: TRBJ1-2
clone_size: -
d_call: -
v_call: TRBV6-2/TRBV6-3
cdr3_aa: CASSQGRYGYTF
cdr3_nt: TGTGCCAGCAGCCAGGGGAGGTATGGCTACACCTTC

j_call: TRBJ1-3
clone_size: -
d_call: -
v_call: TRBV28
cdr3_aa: CASSPDGNTIYF
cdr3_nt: TGTGCCAGCAGTCCAGATGGAAACACCATATATTTT

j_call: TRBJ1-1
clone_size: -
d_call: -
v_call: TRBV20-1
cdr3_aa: CSAGGVGAFF
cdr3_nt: TGCAGTGCTGGGGGGGTGGGAGCTTTCTTT

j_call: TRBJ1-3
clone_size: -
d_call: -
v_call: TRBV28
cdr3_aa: CASNPGTSGNTIYF
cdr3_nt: TGTGCCAGCAATCCAGGGACCTCTGGAAACACCATATATTTT

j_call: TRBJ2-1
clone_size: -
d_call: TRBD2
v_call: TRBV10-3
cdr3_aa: CASHLGAGDYNEQFF
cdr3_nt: TGTGCCTCCCACTTAGGAGCGGGGGACTACAATGAGCAGTTCTTC

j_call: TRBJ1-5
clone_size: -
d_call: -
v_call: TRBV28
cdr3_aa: CASTPGVQPQHF
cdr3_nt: TGTGCCAGCACCCCAGGGGTCCAGCCCCAGCATTTT

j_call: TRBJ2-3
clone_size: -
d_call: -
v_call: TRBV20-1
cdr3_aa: CSLGAVDTQYF
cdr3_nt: TGCAGTCTCGGGGCTGTAGATACGCAGTATTTT